This T cell receptor beta chain was sequenced in a study of T cell repertoires in cytomegalovirus infection. About the study: Public TCR beta signatures provided an indication of both CMV infection and a matching HLA type.

This clonotype was recorded at least ten times. Its target is not known. Broader study findings: The cumulative frequency of public TCR beta families distinguished individuals who carried CMV together with the relevant HLA. Predominance within the ex vivo response was attributable to HLA-C-restricted CMV-specific TCR beta clonotypes.

From the reads, TCRdb called clonotypes with MiXCR, one entry per CDR3 protein. Seen here are more than 75,000 distinct CDR3 sequences, around 3.5% observed once, and the top ten hold around 4.4%. V was clipped by 2 bases and J by 2 bases; unmatched bases: 5. The CDR3 totals 16 residues. Germline V lookup: CDR1 SGHTA, CDR2 FQGNSA. Sequencing was done on a sample of PBMCs. The origin of this receptor is a human donor in good health (CMV status not recorded). Some clones in this sample may be carry-over from other donors' samples. This chain connects TRBV7-2 to TRBJ2-3; 9 bases map to TRBD2. CDR3 loop: CASSLYASGATDTQYF. CDR3 in DNA: TGTGCCAGCAGCTTATACGCTAGCGGGGCCACAGATACGCAGTATTTT.